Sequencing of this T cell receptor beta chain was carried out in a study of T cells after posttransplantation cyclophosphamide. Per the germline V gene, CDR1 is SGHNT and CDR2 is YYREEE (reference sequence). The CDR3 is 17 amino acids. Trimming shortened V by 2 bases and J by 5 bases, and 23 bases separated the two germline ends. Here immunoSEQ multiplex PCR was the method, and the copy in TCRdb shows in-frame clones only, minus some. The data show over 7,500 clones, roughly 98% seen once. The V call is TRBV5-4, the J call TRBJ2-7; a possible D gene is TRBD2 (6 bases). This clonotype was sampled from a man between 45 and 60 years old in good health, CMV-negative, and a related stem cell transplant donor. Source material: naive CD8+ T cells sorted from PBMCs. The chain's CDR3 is CASSFLAGGQGINEQYF. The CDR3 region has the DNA TGTGCCAGCAGCTTCTTGGCCGGAGGGCAGGGTATCAACGAGCAGTACTTC.